The 20 T cell receptor beta chains below come from one sample, sequenced in a study of T cell clusters in autoimmune cytopenias. TRB was amplified by touch-down multiplex PCR, primer pools A and B combined. After re-calling the multiplex PCR reads, TCRdb lists one entry per CDR3 protein, DNA absent. The listing records 3,000 or so distinct CDR3 sequences. Each sample's input was 250 to 300 ng genomic DNA, some 38,000 genome equivalents. The source material was peripheral blood. Receptor source: a human donor with an autoimmune cytopenia or autoimmune hepatitis (not recorded which).

Considering frequency, this clonotype is medium-sized. The rearrangement uses TRBV12-3 or TRBV12-4 and TRBJ2-7; no DNA is available, so the TRBD1 call from TCRdb remains unchecked. The CDR3 is 11 residues long. The CDR3 sequence: CASSSLGEQYF.

The J gene is TRBJ2-3, the V gene TRBV6-4; TCRdb returns TRBD2, unconfirmable since there is no DNA. This CDR3 comprises 18 residues. CDR1 MRHNA and CDR2 SNTAGT come from the germline V gene. The CDR3 here is CASSRRPSGGGGTDTQYF.

This clonotype registers medium-sized by frequency. The rearrangement links TRBV30 to TRBJ1-5; the TCRdb call, TRBD1, lacks DNA for checking. CDR1 is GTSNPN, CDR2 SVGIG, per germline (reference sequence). The CDR3 has 14 residues. The CDR3: CAWSSGDGNQPQHF.

In terms of frequency, this clonotype is medium-sized. The J gene is TRBJ1-1, the V gene TRBV30. The germline CDR1 and CDR2 sequences are GTSNPN and SVGIG (reference sequence). This CDR3 contains 11 residues. Here the CDR3 reads CAGNKNTEAFF.

The rearrangement joins TRBV6-5 to TRBJ1-6. Per germline, CDR1 MNHEY and CDR2 SVGAGI. The CDR3 loop spans 14 amino acids. CDR3 sequence reads: CASLIRSDNSPLHF.

The chain has TRBV11-3 and TRBJ2-7; without DNA, the TCRdb call of TRBD1 cannot be checked. This CDR3 comprises 14 residues. Germline V gene data show CDR1 as SGHNT and CDR2 as YENEEA. This chain's CDR3 is CASSSRTGADEQYF. Combining the CDR3 with reference TRBV11-3 and TRBJ2-7 gives the whole variable domain EAGVVQSPRYKIIEKKQPVAFWCNPISGHNTLYWYLQNLGQGPELLIRYENEEAVDDSQLPKDRFSAERLKGVDSTLKIQPAELGDSAVYLCASSSRTGADEQYFGPGTRLTVT.

Its frequency marks this clonotype as large. The chain recombines TRBV11-3 with TRBJ2-1; TCRdb's assignment of TRBD1 cannot be checked, as there is no DNA. Germline V gene lookup returns CDR1 SGHNT and CDR2 YENEEA. The CDR3 is 15 residues long. CDR3 sequence reads: CASSWNLAGGDEQFF.

Its frequency marks this clonotype as medium-sized. The V call is TRBV12-3 or TRBV12-4, the J call TRBJ2-3; TCRdb proposes TRBD1, but this gene call is untestable without DNA. The CDR3 has 15 amino acids. CDR3 residues: CASSLDRGAVDTQYF.

The V call is TRBV6-5, the J call TRBJ1-2; TCRdb gives TRBD1 as the D gene, but with no DNA this cannot be confirmed. This CDR3 has 13 residues. Germline V gives CDR1 MNHEY, CDR2 SVGAGI. The CDR3 is CASSSLQGGGYTF.

This clonotype is called medium-sized based on its frequency. The chain employs TRBV12-3 or TRBV12-4 and TRBJ1-1; absent DNA, TCRdb's TRBD1 call cannot be checked. The CDR3 runs 12 residues. This CDR3 is CASSPGQPEAFF.

Frequency places this clonotype as medium-sized (0.01 to 0.1%). The J gene is TRBJ2-7, the V gene TRBV13; TCRdb proposes TRBD1, but this gene call is untestable without DNA. Per germline, CDR1 PRHDT and CDR2 FYEKMQ (reference sequence). The CDR3 spans 15 residues. The CDR3 region is CASSYGTESFHEQYF.

V gene TRBV5-4 combines with J gene TRBJ2-6. The CDR3 runs 15 residues. Germline-derived CDR1 and CDR2 are SGHNT and YYREEE (reference sequence). CDR3 in amino acids: CASSLGYSGANVLTF.

CDR3 region: CASSPPGLTTNEQFF. This sequence joins TRBV18 and TRBJ2-1. Germline assignment: CDR1 KGHSH and CDR2 LQKENI. The CDR3 consists of 15 residues.

The genes are TRBV6-2 or TRBV6-3 and TRBJ2-7; TCRdb's assignment of TRBD1 cannot be checked, as there is no DNA. Germline V lookup: CDR1 MNHEY, CDR2 SVGEGT. The CDR3 extends over 15 amino acids. CDR3 sequence reads: CASSSRTGLLYEQYF.

This clonotype is medium-sized by frequency. The chain combines TRBV11-3 with TRBJ1-1; checking the TCRdb D call of TRBD1 is not possible without DNA. The CDR3 runs to 13 residues. Germline V gene lookup returns CDR1 SGHNT and CDR2 YENEEA. The CDR3 loop is CASSAQVGTEAFF.

This clonotype is classed as medium-sized by frequency. This chain's CDR3 is CATSRDRVSEQYF. This sequence joins TRBV15 and TRBJ2-7; the D call of TRBD1 rests on TCRdb alone, since no DNA is present to check it. This CDR3 region has 13 residues. Germline V gene lookup returns CDR1 LNHNV and CDR2 YYDKDF (reference sequence).

This clonotype is deemed medium-sized by its frequency. This rearrangement joins TRBV11-3 to TRBJ2-1; TCRdb gives TRBD1 as the D gene, but with no DNA this cannot be confirmed. Germline assignment: CDR1 SGHNT and CDR2 YENEEA. The length of the CDR3 is 14 residues. Here the CDR3 reads CASSLVTGGNEQFF.

The V gene is TRBV11-3, the J gene TRBJ1-5. This CDR3 has 12 amino acids. Per germline, CDR1 SGHNT and CDR2 YENEEA. The CDR3 loop reads CASSLSDQPQHF.

By frequency, this clonotype is hyperexpanded (1% or more). This chain connects TRBV29-1 to TRBJ2-7; TCRdb's D call of TRBD1 is untestable without DNA. Germline lookup yields CDR1 SQVTM and CDR2 ANQGSEA. The CDR3 is made up of 12 amino acids. CDR3 amino acids: CSVEGRGYEQYF.

The chain couples TRBV12-3 or TRBV12-4 to TRBJ2-1; TCRdb proposes TRBD2, but this gene call is untestable without DNA. The CDR3 has 15 residues. CDR3 region: CASRGLAGIKDEQFF.